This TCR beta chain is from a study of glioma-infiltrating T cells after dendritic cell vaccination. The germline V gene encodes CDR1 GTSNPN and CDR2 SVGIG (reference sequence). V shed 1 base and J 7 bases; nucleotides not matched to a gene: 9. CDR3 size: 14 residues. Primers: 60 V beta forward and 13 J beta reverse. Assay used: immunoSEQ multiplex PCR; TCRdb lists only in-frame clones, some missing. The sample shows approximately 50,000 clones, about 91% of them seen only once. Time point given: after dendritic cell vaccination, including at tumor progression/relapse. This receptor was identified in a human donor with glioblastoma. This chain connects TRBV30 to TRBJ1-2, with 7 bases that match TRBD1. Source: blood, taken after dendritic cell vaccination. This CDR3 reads CAWSARDSQGGYTF. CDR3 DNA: TGTGCCTGGAGTGCCCGGGACAGTCAGGGTGGCTACACCTTC.